These T cell receptor beta chains were read from a single sample in a study of shared clonotypes between healthy human individuals. Assay: immunoSEQ multiplex PCR; the TCRdb copy retains only in-frame clones and omits some. The sample holds 400,000 to 500,000 clones; around three quarters are singletons and the top ten take 12%. Sequencing was performed on PBMCs. The receptors here all came from a woman between 40 and 55 years old in good health. Some clones in this sample may be carry-over from other donors' samples. Each CDR3 is given with its conserved first and last residue. The order of the fields is V gene, J gene, clone size, D gene, CDR3 DNA, CDR3 protein. The D gene is left open where the match is weak. Rows give clone size only sometimes, using once, few, many, or a class for an expanded clone.

>TRBV2|TRBJ1-5|-|TRBD1
TGTGCCAGCAGGGACAGGGGAGCCCAGCCCCAGCATTTT
CASRDRGAQPQHF
>TRBV14|TRBJ2-5|-|-
TGTGCCAGCAGCCAAGTGGGAGGCAACCAAGAGACCCAGTACTTC
CASSQVGGNQETQYF
>TRBV19|TRBJ2-5|-|-
TGTGCCAGTAAAACAGGAGTAGGGACCCAGTACTTC
CASKTGVGTQYF
>TRBV28|TRBJ1-3|-|-
TGTGCCAGCAGTCCGAGGTCGGCTGGAAACACCATATATTTT
CASSPRSAGNTIYF
>TRBV6-1|TRBJ2-7|-|-
TGTGCCAGCAGCCCCGGCTACTCCTACGAGCAGTACTTC
CASSPGYSYEQYF
>TRBV15|TRBJ2-3|-|-
TGTGCCACCAGCCCCGGTCGAGGTCTCGGCACAGATACGCAGTATTTT
CATSPGRGLGTDTQYF
>TRBV6-1|TRBJ2-1|-|-
TGTGCCAGCAGTGAATCGGGGGCGTACAATGAGCAGTTCTTC
CASSESGAYNEQFF
>TRBV28|TRBJ2-3|-|-
TGTGCCAGCAGTCCACCTCCGGGACAATCGGTTGAAGATACGCAGTATTTT
CASSPPPGQSVEDTQYF
>TRBV5-1|TRBJ2-3|-|TRBD2
TGCGCCAGCTGCTCCGGGACTAGCGGCACAGATACGCAGTATTTT
CASCSGTSGTDTQYF
>TRBV19|TRBJ2-1|-|TRBD2
TGTGCCAGTAGTATAGGGGCGGGAGGGCCCTACAATGAGCAGTTCTTC
CASSIGAGGPYNEQFF
>TRBV7-3|TRBJ2-7|-|TRBD2
TGTGCCAGCAGCTCCACCGGGACTAGCGACTCCTACGAGCAGTACTTC
CASSSTGTSDSYEQYF
>TRBV28|TRBJ2-3|-|TRBD2
TGTGCCAGCAGTCCGAGACTAGCGGGAGGGTGGACAGATACGCAGTATTTT
CASSPRLAGGWTDTQYF
>TRBV18|TRBJ1-2|-|-
TGTGCCAGCTCACTGGAGGGGCGGGACTATGGCTACACCTTC
CASSLEGRDYGYTF
>TRBV30|TRBJ2-5|-|TRBD2
TGTGCCTGGAGTGTAACTAGCGGGGGCCAAGAGACCCAGTACTTC
CAWSVTSGGQETQYF
>TRBV14|TRBJ2-1|-|TRBD2
TGTGCCAGCAGCCAAGGACTAGCGGGATTCTACAATGAGCAGTTCTTC
CASSQGLAGFYNEQFF
>TRBV2|TRBJ1-1|few|-
TGTGCCAGCAGTGAACGGTGGGGGGAAGTGGCTTTCTTT
CASSERWGEVAFF
>TRBV2|TRBJ2-7|-|-
TGTGCCGGTCGACAGCTAGACCTGTACGAGCAGTACTTC
CAGRQLDLYEQYF
>TRBV2|TRBJ1-5|few|-
TGTGCCAGCAGTGAGGGGGCTAATAGCAATCAGCCCCAGCATTTT
CASSEGANSNQPQHF
>TRBV6-1|TRBJ2-2|-|TRBD1
TGTGCCAGCAGTGAACCCGGCGGGGGGACAGGGGGCATGGGCGGGGAGCTGTTTTTT
CASSEPGGGTGGMGGELFF
>TRBV7-2|TRBJ2-6|-|-
TGTGCCAGCACCCCCGGAGGTGGGGCCAACGTCCTGACTTTC
CASTPGGGANVLTF
>TRBV11-1|TRBJ2-1|-|TRBD2
TGTGCCAGCAGCTTACTAGCGGGAGTCCTCGATGAGCAGTTCTTC
CASSLLAGVLDEQFF
>TRBV4-1|TRBJ2-5|-|-
TGCGCCAGCAGCCCTATCAGGAGTTTCCAAGAGACCCAGTACTTC
CASSPIRSFQETQYF
>TRBV7-9|TRBJ2-3|-|-
TGTGCCAGCAGGCCTGGAAGCACAGATACGCAGTATTTT
CASRPGSTDTQYF
>TRBV28|TRBJ1-2|few|TRBD1
TGTGCCAGCAGTTTATCCATCGGCTGGACAGGGGCGGGGTATGGCTACACCTTC
CASSLSIGWTGAGYGYTF
>TRBV18|TRBJ1-3|few|TRBD1
TGTGCCAGCTCACCCTCCCGACAGGGAGCCGGAAACACCATATATTTT
CASSPSRQGAGNTIYF
>TRBV5-1|TRBJ1-4|-|TRBD1
TGCGCCAGCAGCTCGACAGGGACTACGGATGAAAAACTGTTTTTT
CASSSTGTTDEKLFF
>TRBV30|TRBJ2-7|-|TRBD1
TGTGCCTGGAGTCAACGACAGGGTCCCGGGGACGAGCAGTACTTC
CAWSQRQGPGDEQYF
>TRBV20-1|TRBJ2-7|-|-
TGCAGTGCCGGGACACGCGGCGAGCAGTACTTC
CSAGTRGEQYF
>TRBV29-1|TRBJ2-7|-|-
TGCAGCGTTGAAGGGCCAGGGGACTACGAGCAGTACTTC
CSVEGPGDYEQYF
>TRBV5-8|TRBJ1-5|few|-
TGTGCCAGCAGCCCCCTGAAGGGAGGGGGGTATAGCAATCAGCCCCAGCATTTT
CASSPLKGGGYSNQPQHF
>TRBV5-6|TRBJ2-2|-|-
TGTGCCAGCAGCTTTTACGGGGACCTAGCGAACACCGGGGAGCTGTTTTTT
CASSFYGDLANTGELFF
>TRBV7-9|TRBJ2-1|-|-
TGTGCCAGCAGCTTTGGAACCAATGAGCAGTTCTTC
CASSFGTNEQFF
>TRBV7-9|TRBJ2-5|-|TRBD2
TGTGCCAGCAGCCCCCGGACTAGCGGGAGGGCCGCGCAAGAGACCCAGTACTTC
CASSPRTSGRAAQETQYF
>TRBV30|TRBJ2-2|many|-
TGTGCCTGGAGGGCAGGGCACACCGGGGAGCTGTTTTTT
CAWRAGHTGELFF
>TRBV7-3|TRBJ2-7|-|TRBD2
TGTGCCAGCAGCCCTAGGGGCGGGAGGGCTTTCGAGCAGTACTTC
CASSPRGGRAFEQYF
>TRBV7-2|TRBJ2-3|-|TRBD2
TGCGCCAGCAGCCAGGGACTAGAGGCAGATACGCAGTATTTT
CASSQGLEADTQYF
>TRBV5-3|TRBJ2-7|-|TRBD2
TGTGCCAGAAGCTGCAGACTAGCGGGAGGGTACGAGCAGTACTTC
CARSCRLAGGYEQYF
>TRBV5-1|TRBJ2-7|-|TRBD2
TGCGCCAGCAGCTTGTCTAGCGGGGCCTACGAGCAGTACTTC
CASSLSSGAYEQYF
>TRBV18|TRBJ1-1|-|TRBD1
TGTGCCAGCTCACCTGGACAGGGAGCGGGCACTGAAGCTTTCTTT
CASSPGQGAGTEAFF
>TRBV7-3|TRBJ1-6|-|-
TGTGCCAGCAGCTCCAGGGTTGTGGGCTCACCCCTCCACTTT
CASSSRVVGSPLHF
>TRBV7-9|TRBJ2-6|-|-
TGTGCCAGCAGCCGGGGGAGAGGGTCTGGGGCCAACGTCCTGACTTTC
CASSRGRGSGANVLTF
>TRBV30|TRBJ2-1|-|-
TGTGCCTGGAGTCCCTACGTCGGCGACCTCGTTTCCATAAACCGTTCATCTGAGCAGTTCTTC
CAWSPYVGDLVSINRSSEQFF
>TRBV5-8|TRBJ2-7|-|TRBD2
TGTGCCAGCAGCTTGGACAGGACTAGCGGATACGAGCAGTACTTC
CASSLDRTSGYEQYF